This T cell receptor (beta chain) was captured by sequencing in a study of blood T cell repertoires in COVID-19. V gave up 0 bases and J gave up 0 bases, with 12 bases separating them. CDR1 is ENHRY, CDR2 SYGVKD, per germline. The length of the CDR3 is 17 residues. The protocol was immunoSEQ multiplex PCR, while the TCRdb copy is restricted to in-frame clones and leaves out a portion. The sample gives about 250,000 clones, under 90% of which show up once; over 1.5% is in the top ten. Two consecutive negative NP/OP PCR tests, clearance, or resolved symptoms defined Cohort 3 recovery. This TCR came from a man aged 35-49 years who had recovered from COVID-19. Sequenced: PBMCs or T cells enriched from blood (not recorded which). V gene TRBV10-3 combines with J gene TRBJ1-3, with D perhaps matching TRBD1 (6 bases). The CDR3, as DNA: TGTGCCATCAGTGAGTCGAGGACAGCCGGCTCTGGAAACACCATATATTTT. Encoded protein: CAISESRTAGSGNTIYF.